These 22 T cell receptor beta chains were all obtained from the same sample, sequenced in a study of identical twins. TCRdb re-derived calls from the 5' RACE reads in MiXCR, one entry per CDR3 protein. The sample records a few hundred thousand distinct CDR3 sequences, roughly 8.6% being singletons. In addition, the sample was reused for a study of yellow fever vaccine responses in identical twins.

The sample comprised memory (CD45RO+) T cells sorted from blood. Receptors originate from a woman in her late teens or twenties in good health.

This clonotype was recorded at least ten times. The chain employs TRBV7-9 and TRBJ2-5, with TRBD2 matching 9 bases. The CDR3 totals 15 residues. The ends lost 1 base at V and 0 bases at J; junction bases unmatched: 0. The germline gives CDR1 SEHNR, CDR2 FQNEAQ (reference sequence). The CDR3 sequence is CASSLGLADQETQYF. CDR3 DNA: TGTGCCAGCAGCTTAGGACTAGCGGACCAAGAGACCCAGTACTTC.

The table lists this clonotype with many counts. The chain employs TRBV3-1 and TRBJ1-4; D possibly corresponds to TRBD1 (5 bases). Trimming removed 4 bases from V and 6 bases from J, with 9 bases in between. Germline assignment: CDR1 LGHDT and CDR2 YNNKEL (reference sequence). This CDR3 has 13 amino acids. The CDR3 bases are TGTGCCAGCAGCCTGAGACAGTATGAAAAACTGTTTTTT. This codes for CASSLRQYEKLFF.

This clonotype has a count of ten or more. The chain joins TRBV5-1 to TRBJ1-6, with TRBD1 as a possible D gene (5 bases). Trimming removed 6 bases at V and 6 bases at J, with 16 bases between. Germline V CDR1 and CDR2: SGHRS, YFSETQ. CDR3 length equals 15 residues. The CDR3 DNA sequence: TGCGCCAGCACCCCCGTGGGGGGTGGTAATTCACCCCTCCACTTT. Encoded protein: CASTPVGGGNSPLHF.

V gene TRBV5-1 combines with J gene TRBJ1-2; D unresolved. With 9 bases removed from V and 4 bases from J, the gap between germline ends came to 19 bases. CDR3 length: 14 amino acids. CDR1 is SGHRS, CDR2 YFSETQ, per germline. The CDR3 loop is CANPQKGECYGYTF. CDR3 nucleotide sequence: TGCGCCAACCCTCAGAAGGGTGAGTGCTATGGCTACACCTTC.

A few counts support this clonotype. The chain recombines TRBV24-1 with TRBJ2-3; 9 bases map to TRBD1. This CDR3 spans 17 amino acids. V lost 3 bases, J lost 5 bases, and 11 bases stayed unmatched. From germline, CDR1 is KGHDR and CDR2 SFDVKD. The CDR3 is CATSDPLDRGGIDTQYF. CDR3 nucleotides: TGTGCCACCAGTGATCCTTTGGACAGGGGTGGGATAGATACGCAGTATTTT.

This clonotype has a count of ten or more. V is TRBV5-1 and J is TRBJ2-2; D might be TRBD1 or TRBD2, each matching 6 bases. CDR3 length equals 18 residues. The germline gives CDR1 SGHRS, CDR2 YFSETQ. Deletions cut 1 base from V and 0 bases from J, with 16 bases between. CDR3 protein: CASSLSSLGGSNTGELFF. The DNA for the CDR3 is TGCGCCAGCAGCTTGAGCTCGTTAGGGGGGTCGAACACCGGGGAGCTGTTTTTT.

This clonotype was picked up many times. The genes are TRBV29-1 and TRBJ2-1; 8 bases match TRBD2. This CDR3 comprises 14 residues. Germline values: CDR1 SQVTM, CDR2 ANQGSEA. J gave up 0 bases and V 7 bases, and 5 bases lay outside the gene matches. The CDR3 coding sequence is TGCAGCGGTAGACTAGCGAGCTCCTACAATGAGCAGTTCTTC. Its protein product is CSGRLASSYNEQFF.

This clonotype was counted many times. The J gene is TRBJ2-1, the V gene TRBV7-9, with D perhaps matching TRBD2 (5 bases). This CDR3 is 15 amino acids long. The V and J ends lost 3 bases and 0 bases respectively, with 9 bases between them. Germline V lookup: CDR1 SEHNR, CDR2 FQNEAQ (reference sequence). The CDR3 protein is CASSFSESSYNEQFF. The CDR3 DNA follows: TGTGCCAGCAGCTTTAGCGAGAGCTCCTACAATGAGCAGTTCTTC. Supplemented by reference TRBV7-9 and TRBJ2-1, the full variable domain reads DTGVSQNPRHKITKRGQNVTFRCDPISEHNRLYWYRQTLGQGPEFLTYFQNEAQLEKSRLLSDRFSAERPKGSFSTLEIQRTEQGDSAMYLCASSFSESSYNEQFFGPGTRLTVL.

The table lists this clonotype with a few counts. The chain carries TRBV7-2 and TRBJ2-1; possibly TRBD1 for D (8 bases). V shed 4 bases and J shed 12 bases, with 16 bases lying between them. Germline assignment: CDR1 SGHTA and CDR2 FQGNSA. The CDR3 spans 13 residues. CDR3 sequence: CASSSDRAGVQFF. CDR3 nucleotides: TGTGCCAGCAGCTCGGACAGGGCGGGGGTGCAGTTCTTC.

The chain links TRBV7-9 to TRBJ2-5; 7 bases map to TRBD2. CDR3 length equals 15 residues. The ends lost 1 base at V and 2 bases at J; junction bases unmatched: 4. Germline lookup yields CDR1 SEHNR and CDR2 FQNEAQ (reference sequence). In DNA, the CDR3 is TGTGCCAGCAGCTTAGGTCTAGCGGTTCAAGAGACCCAGTACTTC. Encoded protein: CASSLGLAVQETQYF.

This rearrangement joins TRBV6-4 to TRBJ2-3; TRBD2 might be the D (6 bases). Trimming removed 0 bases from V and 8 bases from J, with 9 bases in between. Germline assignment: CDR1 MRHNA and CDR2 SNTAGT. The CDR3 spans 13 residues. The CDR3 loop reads CASSDSDYGTQYF. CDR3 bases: TGTGCCAGCAGTGACTCGGACTACGGTACGCAGTATTTT.

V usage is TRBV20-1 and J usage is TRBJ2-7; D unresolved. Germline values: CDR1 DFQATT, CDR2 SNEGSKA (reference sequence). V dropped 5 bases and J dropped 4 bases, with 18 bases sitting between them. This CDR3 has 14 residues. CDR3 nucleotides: TGCAGTGCTCCTGCTCCCGGTTTCCCTTACGAGCAGTACTTC. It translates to CSAPAPGFPYEQYF.

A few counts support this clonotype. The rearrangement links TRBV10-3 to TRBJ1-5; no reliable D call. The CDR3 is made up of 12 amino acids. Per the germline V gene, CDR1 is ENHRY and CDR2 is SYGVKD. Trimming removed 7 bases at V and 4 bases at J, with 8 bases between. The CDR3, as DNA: TGTGCCATCAAGGGCGATAATCAGCCCCAGCATTTT. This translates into CAIKGDNQPQHF.

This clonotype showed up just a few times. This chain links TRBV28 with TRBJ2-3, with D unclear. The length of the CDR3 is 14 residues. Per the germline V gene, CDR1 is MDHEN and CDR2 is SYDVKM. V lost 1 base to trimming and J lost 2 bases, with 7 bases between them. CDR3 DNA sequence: TGTGCCAGCAGTTTATTAGGATACACAGATACGCAGTATTTT. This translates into CASSLLGYTDTQYF.

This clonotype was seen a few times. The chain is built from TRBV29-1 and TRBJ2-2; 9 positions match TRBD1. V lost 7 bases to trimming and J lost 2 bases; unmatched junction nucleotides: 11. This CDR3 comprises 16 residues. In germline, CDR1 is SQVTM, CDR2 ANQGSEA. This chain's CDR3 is CSALAGTGINTGELFF. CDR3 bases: TGCAGCGCACTAGCCGGGACAGGGATTAACACCGGGGAGCTGTTTTTT.

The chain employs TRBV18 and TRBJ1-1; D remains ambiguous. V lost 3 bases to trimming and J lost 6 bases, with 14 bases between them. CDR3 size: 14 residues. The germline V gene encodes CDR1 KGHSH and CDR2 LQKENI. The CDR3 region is CASSPPDMSAEAFF. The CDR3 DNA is TGTGCCAGCTCACCCCCCGATATGAGTGCTGAAGCTTTCTTT. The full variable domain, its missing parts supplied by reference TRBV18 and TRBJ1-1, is NAGVMQNPRHLVRRRGQEARLRCSPMKGHSHVYWYRQLPEEGLKFMVYLQKENIIDESGMPKERFSAEFPKEGPSILRIQQVVRGDSAAYFCASSPPDMSAEAFFGQGTRLTVV.

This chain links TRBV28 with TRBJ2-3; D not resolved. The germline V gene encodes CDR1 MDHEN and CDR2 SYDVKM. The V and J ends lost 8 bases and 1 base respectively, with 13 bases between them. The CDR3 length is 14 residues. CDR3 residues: CASYQDGRTDTQYF. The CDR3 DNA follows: TGTGCCAGCTACCAAGACGGTCGCACAGATACGCAGTATTTT.

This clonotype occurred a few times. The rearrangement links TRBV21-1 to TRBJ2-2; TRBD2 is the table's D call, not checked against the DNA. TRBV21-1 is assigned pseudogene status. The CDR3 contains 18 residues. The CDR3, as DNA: TGTGCCAGCAGCAAAGTTCCAGCGGGAGGGCTGAACACCGGGGAGCTGTTTTTT. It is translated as CASSKVPAGGLNTGELFF.

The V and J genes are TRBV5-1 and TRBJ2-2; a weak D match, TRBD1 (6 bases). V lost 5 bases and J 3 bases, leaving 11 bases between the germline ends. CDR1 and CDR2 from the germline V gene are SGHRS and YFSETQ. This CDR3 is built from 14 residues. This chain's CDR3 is CASRRTADTGELFF. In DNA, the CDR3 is TGCGCCAGCAGGCGGACAGCAGACACCGGGGAGCTGTTTTTT.

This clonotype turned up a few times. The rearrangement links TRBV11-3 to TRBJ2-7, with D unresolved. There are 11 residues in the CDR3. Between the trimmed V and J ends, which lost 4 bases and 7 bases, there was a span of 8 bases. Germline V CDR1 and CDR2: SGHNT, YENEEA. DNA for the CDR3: TGTGCCAGCAGCTCCTGTGGGGAGCAGTACGTC. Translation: CASSSCGEQYV.

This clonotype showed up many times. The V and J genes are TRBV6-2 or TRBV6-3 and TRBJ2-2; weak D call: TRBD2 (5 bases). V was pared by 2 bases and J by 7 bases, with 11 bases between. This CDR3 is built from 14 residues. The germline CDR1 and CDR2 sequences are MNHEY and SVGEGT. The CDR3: CASSYRWRNGELFF. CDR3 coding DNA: TGTGCCAGCAGTTACCGGTGGAGGAACGGGGAGCTGTTTTTT.

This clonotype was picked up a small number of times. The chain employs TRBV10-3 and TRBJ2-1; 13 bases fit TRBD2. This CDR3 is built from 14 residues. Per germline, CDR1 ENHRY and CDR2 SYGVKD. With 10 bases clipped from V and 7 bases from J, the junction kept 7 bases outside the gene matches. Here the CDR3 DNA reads TGTGCCACACACGGGACTAGCGGGGTAAATGAGCAGTTCTTC. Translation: CATHGTSGVNEQFF.